The 31 T cell receptor beta chains listed next were all sequenced from one sample in a study of T-cell reconstitution after alpha-beta-depleted transplantation in children. Preparing the TCRbeta library involved the use of unique molecular identifiers. In TCRdb, the PCR reads were re-called with MiXCR into one record per CDR3 protein. In the table there are about 350,000 distinct CDR3 sequences, roughly 15% of which are singletons. Sample: PBMCs, mostly from graft donor cells, taken 360 days after TCRalphabeta/CD19-depleted stem cell transplant. These receptors originate from a male patient between 2 and 15 years old who had a stem cell transplant for acute lymphoblastic leukemia, so the T cells may come from the graft donor.

The chain combines TRBV3-1 with TRBJ2-7, with D tentatively TRBD2 (6 bases). The CDR3 runs 18 residues. Germline lookup yields CDR1 LGHDT and CDR2 YNNKEL (reference sequence). Trimming took 4 bases from V and 2 from J, leaving 24 bases between them. In DNA form, the CDR3 reads TGTGCCAGCAGCCTCTCGCAACCGGGACTCCATATACCCTACGAGCAGTACTTC. Encoded protein: CASSLSQPGLHIPYEQYF.

This clonotype was observed a few times. V gene TRBV9 combines with J gene TRBJ2-7, with D perhaps matching TRBD1 or TRBD2 (5 bases each). V was pared by 0 bases and J by 2 bases, with 18 bases between. CDR3 size: 17 residues. Germline CDR1 SGDLS, CDR2 YYNGEE. The DNA of the CDR3 is TGTGCCAGCAGCGTAGGGGACGGGCCCGCGGAGGCCTACGAGCAGTACTTC. Amino acids: CASSVGDGPAEAYEQYF.

This clonotype was observed a handful of times. J is TRBJ2-2 and V is TRBV19; possible D gene TRBD2, 6 bases. V lost 7 bases and J lost 8, with 11 bases in between. Per germline, CDR1 LNHDA and CDR2 SQIVND (reference sequence). The CDR3 covers 12 residues. The CDR3: CASTRGSGELFF. Here the CDR3 DNA reads TGTGCCAGTACCCGGGGGTCAGGGGAGCTGTTTTTT.

The chain carries TRBV20-1 and TRBJ2-2; 11 bases fit TRBD2. Unmatched junction bases numbered 4, after V lost 6 bases and J lost 1 base. Germline V gives CDR1 DFQATT, CDR2 SNEGSKA (reference sequence). The CDR3 length is 15 residues. The CDR3 sequence is CSARGLAGNTGELFF. The CDR3 DNA is TGCAGTGCCCGCGGACTAGCGGGGAACACCGGGGAGCTGTTTTTT.

This clonotype appeared a few times. The chain joins TRBV12-3 or TRBV12-4 to TRBJ1-5; no definite D call. This CDR3 has 13 amino acids. V shed 3 bases and J shed 3 bases, with 6 bases lying between them. This chain's CDR3 is CASSFGVNQPQHF. Here the CDR3 DNA reads TGTGCCAGCAGTTTCGGGGTCAATCAGCCCCAGCATTTT.

This sequence joins TRBV12-3 or TRBV12-4 and TRBJ2-7; TRBD2 agrees at 8 bases. V shed 3 bases, J shed 5 bases, and the junction held 12 bases outside the gene matches. CDR3 length equals 16 residues. The CDR3 protein is CASSLGSPAGVHEQYF. As DNA, the CDR3 is TGTGCCAGCAGTTTGGGGTCTCCAGCGGGAGTCCACGAGCAGTACTTC.

V and J are TRBV6-2 or TRBV6-3 and TRBJ1-5; D is unresolved. CDR1 is MNHEY, CDR2 SVGEGT, per germline. This CDR3 contains 15 residues. V gave up 7 bases and J gave up 0 bases, with 13 bases separating them. DNA of the CDR3: TGTGCCAGCACCAAGAGTCGGTATAGCAATCAGCCCCAGCATTTT. This sequence encodes CASTKSRYSNQPQHF.

The chain combines TRBV28 with TRBJ2-3; D is unresolved. V was trimmed by 2 bases and J by 8 bases, leaving 11 bases between them. Germline V lookup: CDR1 MDHEN, CDR2 SYDVKM. The CDR3 is 13 residues long. The CDR3 region is CASSLPWSSTQYF. The CDR3 DNA is TGTGCCAGCAGTTTACCCTGGAGTTCTACGCAGTATTTT.

This clonotype has a handful of counts. The chain uses TRBV6-2 or TRBV6-3 and TRBJ2-4; tentative D call: TRBD1 (6 bases). Trimming took 0 bases from V and 2 from J, leaving 23 bases between them. The CDR3 is 20 amino acids. Germline V gene data show CDR1 as MNHEY and CDR2 as SVGEGT. The CDR3 nucleotides are TGTGCCAGCAGTTACTCGAGCCCCCTTCCAGGGGCGAGGACCAAAAACATTCAGTACTTC. This translates into CASSYSSPLPGARTKNIQYF.

The genes are TRBV29-1 and TRBJ2-5; the match to TRBD1 covers 12 bases. This CDR3 has 15 residues. The V gene end was trimmed by 5 bases and the J gene end by 2 bases; junction bases not matched to a gene: 6. In germline, CDR1 is SQVTM, CDR2 ANQGSEA. The chain's CDR3 is CSVSRGQGAQETQYF. The CDR3 DNA follows: TGCAGCGTTTCCAGGGGACAGGGGGCTCAAGAGACCCAGTACTTC.

At least ten counts were recorded for this clonotype. The rearrangement joins TRBV10-3 to TRBJ2-3, with unresolved D. This CDR3 region has 12 residues. The V gene's germline CDR1 is ENHRY and CDR2 SYGVKD. V was clipped by 10 bases and J by 5 bases, with 13 bases between them. The CDR3 loop reads CANGDLKDTQYF. CDR3 DNA sequence: TGTGCCAACGGCGACTTAAAAGATACGCAGTATTTT.

This clonotype has a handful of counts. V and J are TRBV10-3 and TRBJ2-1; 8 bases map to TRBD2. This CDR3 spans 16 amino acids. Trimming at V came to 0 bases and at J to 3 bases, leaving 4 bases not matched to a gene. Germline CDR1 is ENHRY and CDR2 is SYGVKD. The chain's CDR3 is CAISESRGAIYNEQFF. CDR3 DNA: TGTGCCATCAGTGAGTCGCGGGGGGCCATCTACAATGAGCAGTTCTTC.

V usage is TRBV7-2 and J usage is TRBJ2-3, with 11 bases identical to TRBD2. The trim removed 2 bases at V and 4 bases at J, leaving 8 bases unmatched. The CDR3 is made up of 17 amino acids. In germline, CDR1 is SGHTA, CDR2 FQGNSA. The CDR3 nucleotides read TGTGCCAGCAGCTTATTCATCGGGACTAGCGGCGCAGATACGCAGTATTTT. Translated: CASSLFIGTSGADTQYF.

This clonotype was detected only a few times. The rearrangement links TRBV6-1 to TRBJ2-3; 9 bases match TRBD1. CDR1 is MNHNS, CDR2 SASEGT, per germline. CDR3 length: 15 amino acids. Germline trimming cut 6 bases from V and 3 bases from J; bases unmatched to any gene: 7. CDR3 DNA sequence: TGTGCCAGCAGCGACAGGGGGGAGGGGACAGATACGCAGTATTTT. Its protein product is CASSDRGEGTDTQYF.

This clonotype was detected a few times. V is TRBV19 and J is TRBJ2-4; possibly TRBD2 for D (6 bases). Germline CDR1 LNHDA, CDR2 SQIVND (reference sequence). The CDR3 totals 14 residues. The V end lost 5 bases, the J end lost 2 bases, and 10 bases lay between the germline ends. In nucleotides, the CDR3 is TGTGCCAGTAGTGGGACTGAGACCAAAAACATTCAGTACTTC. This codes for CASSGTETKNIQYF.

The chain carries TRBV29-1 and TRBJ2-1, with D possibly being TRBD1 (6 bases). The CDR3 contains 13 residues. The V end was cut by 4 bases, the J end by 8 bases, with 15 bases between. Germline CDR1 and CDR2: SQVTM and ANQGSEA. In nucleotides, the CDR3 is TGCAGCGTTGCCGCCGCCCAGGGGTATGAGCAGTTCTTC. Amino acid sequence: CSVAAAQGYEQFF.

This clonotype showed up just a few times. V gene TRBV4-2 combines with J gene TRBJ2-1; TRBD2 matches 11 bases. Losses at the gene ends were 4 bases for V and 5 bases for J; bases not matched to a gene: 7. Germline-derived CDR1 and CDR2 are LGHNA and YNFKEQ. The CDR3 has 16 residues. DNA for the CDR3: TGTGCCAGCAGCCTCGAGCCGGGACTAGCGGACAATGAGCAGTTCTTC. Amino acids: CASSLEPGLADNEQFF.

This clonotype was counted at least ten times. The chain employs TRBV12-3 or TRBV12-4 and TRBJ2-2; 8 bases fit TRBD2. The CDR3 is 16 residues long. The ends lost 6 bases at V and 4 bases at J; junction bases unmatched: 10. The CDR3 nucleotides are TGTGCCAGCAGCTGGCGCGGGGGGAGAAGCACCGGGGAGCTGTTTTTT. Protein product: CASSWRGGRSTGELFF.

The chain joins TRBV24-1 to TRBJ2-7; TRBD2 is a possible D gene (5 bases). Trimming took off 9 bases at V and 3 bases at J, with 17 bases between the two ends. Germline loops: CDR1 KGHDR, CDR2 SFDVKD. The CDR3 is 14 amino acids. This CDR3 is CATPAGLEIYEQYF. CDR3 nucleotide sequence: TGTGCCACCCCGGCCGGACTCGAGATCTACGAGCAGTACTTC.

V usage is TRBV7-3 and J usage is TRBJ2-1; D may correspond to TRBD1 or TRBD2 (6 bases each). Germline CDR1 reads SGHTA; CDR2 reads FQGTGA. This CDR3 region has 17 residues. V lost 5 bases and J 8 bases, leaving 25 bases between the germline ends. This CDR3 is CASSPAGGRWYKDEQFF. The CDR3 nucleotides read TGTGCCAGCAGCCCTGCTGGGGGGCGGTGGTACAAAGATGAGCAGTTCTTC.

This clonotype was seen only a few times. V gene TRBV20-1 combines with J gene TRBJ2-3; 7 bases line up with TRBD2. CDR3 length: 15 residues. CDR1 and CDR2 from the germline V gene are DFQATT and SNEGSKA (reference sequence). The ends lost 3 bases at V and 0 bases at J; junction bases unmatched: 6. The CDR3 loop is CSARILAESTDTQYF. Written as DNA, the CDR3 is TGCAGTGCTAGGATTCTAGCGGAAAGCACAGATACGCAGTATTTT.

V is TRBV20-1 and J is TRBJ2-3; D is perhaps TRBD1 or TRBD2 (6 bases each). CDR1 is DFQATT, CDR2 SNEGSKA, per germline (reference sequence). Trimming cost V 0 bases and J 0 bases, with 13 bases left between them. CDR3 length: 16 amino acids. The CDR3 DNA follows: TGCAGTGCTAGAGATCTAACAGGGACTAGCACAGATACGCAGTATTTT. Its protein is CSARDLTGTSTDTQYF.

This clonotype was detected ten times or more. The rearrangement joins TRBV9 to TRBJ1-5; 7 bases align to TRBD1. V gave up 4 bases and J gave up 11 bases; unmatched junction bases: 15. Germline CDR1 is SGDLS and CDR2 is YYNGEE. This CDR3 spans 15 amino acids. The CDR3 DNA is TGTGCCAGCAGCCTCAGACCGGACAGGCTCGCGACCCAGCATTTT. Translated, it gives CASSLRPDRLATQHF.

J is TRBJ1-1 and V is TRBV4-3; D call uncertain. Deletions cut 4 bases from V and 0 bases from J, with 15 bases between. CDR1 and CDR2 from the germline V gene are LGHNA and YSLEER. The CDR3 length is 16 residues. The DNA of the CDR3 is TGCGCCAGCAGCCTAACGGGTTTTGGGATGAACACTGAAGCTTTCTTT. Translated: CASSLTGFGMNTEAFF.

This clonotype appeared many times. V is TRBV20-1 and J is TRBJ2-1; a weak D match, TRBD1 (6 bases). The CDR3 is 15 residues long. The V end was cut by 2 bases, the J end by 7 bases, with 18 bases between. Germline CDR1 and CDR2: DFQATT and SNEGSKA (reference sequence). DNA of the CDR3: TGCAGTGCTAGATCCCGTAAGGGGGTGGGGAATGAGCAGTTCTTC. Translated: CSARSRKGVGNEQFF.

The gene calls are TRBV15 and TRBJ2-3, with D maybe TRBD2 (5 bases). From germline, CDR1 is LNHNV and CDR2 YYDKDF (reference sequence). Trimming removed 0 bases at V and 2 bases at J, with 9 bases between. CDR3 size: 15 residues. The CDR3 loop reads CATSREGAPTDTQYF. The DNA of the CDR3 is TGTGCCACCAGCAGAGAGGGAGCCCCCACAGATACGCAGTATTTT.

This clonotype was seen at least ten times. The V and J genes are TRBV5-5 and TRBJ2-3; no clear D gene. CDR1 is SGHKS and CDR2 is YYEKEE in the germline V gene (reference sequence). The CDR3 has 13 residues. Trimming removed 1 base from V and 2 bases from J, with 5 bases in between. This chain's CDR3 is CASSLWVTDTQYF. The DNA for the CDR3 is TGTGCCAGCAGCTTGTGGGTCACAGATACGCAGTATTTT.

This clonotype was seen a handful of times. For the CDR3, the DNA is TGCGCCAGCAGCTTAACGGGACAGGGCTACGAGCAGTACTTC. Its translation is CASSLTGQGYEQYF. The rearrangement joins TRBV5-1 to TRBJ2-7, with TRBD1 identical over 9 bases. CDR3 size: 14 residues. V lost 2 bases to trimming and J lost 3 bases; unmatched junction nucleotides: 3. Germline V lookup: CDR1 SGHRS, CDR2 YFSETQ.

A few counts support this clonotype. The rearrangement joins TRBV5-1 to TRBJ1-2; 9 bases are shared with TRBD1. After removal of 3 bases from V and 6 bases from J, the junction contained 6 bases not matched to a gene. Germline-derived CDR1 and CDR2 are SGHRS and YFSETQ. The CDR3 length is 14 residues. The CDR3 spells CASSSGDRVHGYTF. As DNA, the CDR3 is TGCGCCAGCAGCTCCGGGGACAGGGTGCATGGCTACACCTTC.

This clonotype was seen a few times. This sequence joins TRBV9 and TRBJ2-3; the D call may be TRBD1 or TRBD2 (5 bases each). Trimming pared 7 bases from V and 3 bases from J, leaving 24 bases between. Germline assignment: CDR1 SGDLS and CDR2 YYNGEE. The CDR3 loop spans 17 amino acids. This CDR3 reads CASAGTGSVWGTDTQYF. The CDR3 DNA reads TGTGCCAGCGCGGGCACGGGTTCTGTATGGGGGACAGATACGCAGTATTTT.

The chain has TRBV20-1 and TRBJ1-6; TRBD1 matches 8 bases. The CDR3 has 15 amino acids. Germline V gene sequence: CDR1 DFQATT, CDR2 SNEGSKA (reference sequence). The V and J ends lost 2 bases and 9 bases, in that order; junction bases with no gene match: 9. The CDR3 DNA reads TGCAGTGCTAGAATAGACAGGGGTTTTGGTTCACCCCTCCACTTT. It specifies CSARIDRGFGSPLHF.